A selection of T cell receptor beta chains follows, all from one sample in a study of regulatory T cells in long-lasting Graves disease. TCRdb redid the calling of the multiplex PCR reads with MiXCR, one entry per CDR3 protein. Of roughly 320,000 distinct CDR3 sequences detected, over 15% appear once; the ten largest clones hold 25% to 30%. The same sample was also studied in work on T cells in Graves' hyperthyroidism and ophthalmopathy.

The material was peripheral blood mononuclear cells (PBMCs), obtained at new diagnosis, from a patient treated with antithyroid drugs. These receptors were obtained from a man in his forties with Graves disease. CDR3s include the opening cysteine and the closing phenylalanine or tryptophan. Fields, in order: clone size, D gene, V gene, J gene, CDR3 DNA, CDR3 protein. A D gene is named only where the DNA matches it firmly. Size values are once, few and many counts, or a class for expanded clones, and some rows have none.

clone_size: NA; d_call: NA; v_call: TRBV19; j_call: TRBJ1-1; cdr3_nt: TGTGCCAGTAGTAAGGGGATGAACACTGAAGCTTTCTTT; cdr3_aa: CASSKGMNTEAFF
clone_size: many; d_call: TRBD2; v_call: TRBV7-3; j_call: TRBJ2-3; cdr3_nt: TGTGCCAGCAGCTTGGACGGGGGGGCCGCAGATACGCAGTATTTT; cdr3_aa: CASSLDGGAADTQYF
clone_size: NA; d_call: NA; v_call: TRBV12-5; j_call: TRBJ1-4; cdr3_nt: TGTGCTAGTGGTTCGGGCTTACACCTACCTAATGAAAAACTGTTTTTT; cdr3_aa: CASGSGLHLPNEKLFF
clone_size: NA; d_call: NA; v_call: TRBV15; j_call: TRBJ2-2; cdr3_nt: TGTGCCACCAGCAGGACTAACACCGGGGAGCTGTTTTTT; cdr3_aa: CATSRTNTGELFF
clone_size: many; d_call: NA; v_call: TRBV28; j_call: TRBJ1-4; cdr3_nt: TGTGCCAGCAGTTTATTAGAGACAGGACCAAATGAAAAACTGTTTTTT; cdr3_aa: CASSLLETGPNEKLFF
clone_size: few; d_call: NA; v_call: TRBV5-1; j_call: TRBJ1-6; cdr3_nt: TGCGCCACCCGGAACGATCGAGCGGCCAATTCACCCCTCCACTTT; cdr3_aa: CATRNDRAANSPLHF
clone_size: NA; d_call: NA; v_call: TRBV7-9; j_call: TRBJ2-2; cdr3_nt: TGTGCCAGCAGCCTCCCCTCCCGCGGGGAGCTGTTTTTT; cdr3_aa: CASSLPSRGELFF
clone_size: many; d_call: NA; v_call: TRBV4-1; j_call: TRBJ2-7; cdr3_nt: TGCGCCAGCAGCCCGACTCCATCTGGGGGGGCGGTGACGTACGAGCAGTACTTC; cdr3_aa: CASSPTPSGGAVTYEQYF
clone_size: many; d_call: NA; v_call: TRBV10-3; j_call: TRBJ1-1; cdr3_nt: TGTGCCACCAAAGTCGGGACTCAAGAAGGAACTGAAGCTTTCTTT; cdr3_aa: CATKVGTQEGTEAFF
clone_size: many; d_call: TRBD1; v_call: TRBV28; j_call: TRBJ2-7; cdr3_nt: TGTGCCAGCAGTCCTCCGGGACAGAGCTCCTACGAGCAGTACTTC; cdr3_aa: CASSPPGQSSYEQYF
clone_size: few; d_call: TRBD1; v_call: TRBV18; j_call: TRBJ1-5; cdr3_nt: TGTGCCAGCTCACCACAACAGGGGGCGAATCAGCCCCAGCATTTT; cdr3_aa: CASSPQQGANQPQHF
clone_size: few; d_call: NA; v_call: TRBV6-2/TRBV6-3; j_call: TRBJ2-3; cdr3_nt: TGTGCCAGCAGCCCCATGAGCGGCACCCGGGATACGCAGTATTTT; cdr3_aa: CASSPMSGTRDTQYF
clone_size: NA; d_call: NA; v_call: TRBV5-1; j_call: TRBJ2-7; cdr3_nt: TGCGCCAGCAACGTGGGGCCGGCTAGTTCCTTCGAGCAGTACTTC; cdr3_aa: CASNVGPASSFEQYF
clone_size: many; d_call: NA; v_call: TRBV24-1; j_call: TRBJ2-6; cdr3_nt: TGTGCCACCTCCTCGGCGGCTGGGGCCAACGTCCTGACTTTC; cdr3_aa: CATSSAAGANVLTF
clone_size: many; d_call: NA; v_call: TRBV6-5; j_call: TRBJ2-2; cdr3_nt: TGTGCCAGCAGTTACGCCCTGGATTCTGGGCCCGGGGAGCTGTTTTTT; cdr3_aa: CASSYALDSGPGELFF
clone_size: many; d_call: NA; v_call: TRBV6-1; j_call: TRBJ2-2; cdr3_nt: TGTGCCAGCTTAGCCAGAACGAACACCGGGGAGCTGTTTTTT; cdr3_aa: CASLARTNTGELFF
clone_size: many; d_call: NA; v_call: TRBV7-8; j_call: TRBJ2-5; cdr3_nt: TGTGCCAGCAGCTTTACGCGGCTCCTACAACGGGAGACCCAGTACTTC; cdr3_aa: CASSFTRLLQRETQYF
clone_size: NA; d_call: TRBD1; v_call: TRBV19; j_call: TRBJ1-5; cdr3_nt: TGTGCCAGTAGAGTACAGGGGGCGAGCAATCAGCCCCAGCATTTT; cdr3_aa: CASRVQGASNQPQHF
clone_size: NA; d_call: NA; v_call: TRBV5-1; j_call: TRBJ1-1; cdr3_nt: TGCGCCAGCAGCCTGACAGAGGACACTGAAGCTTTCTTT; cdr3_aa: CASSLTEDTEAFF